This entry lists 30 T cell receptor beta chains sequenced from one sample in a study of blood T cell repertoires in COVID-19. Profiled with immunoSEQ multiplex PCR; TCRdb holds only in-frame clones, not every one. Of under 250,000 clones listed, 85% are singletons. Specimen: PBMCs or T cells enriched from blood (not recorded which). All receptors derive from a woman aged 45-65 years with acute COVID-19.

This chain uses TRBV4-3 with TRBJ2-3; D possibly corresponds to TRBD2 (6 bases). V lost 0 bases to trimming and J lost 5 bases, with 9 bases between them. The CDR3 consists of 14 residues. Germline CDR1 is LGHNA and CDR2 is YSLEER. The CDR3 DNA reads TGCGCCAGCAGCCAAGAGGTGGGAGGAGATACGCAGTATTTT. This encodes CASSQEVGGDTQYF.

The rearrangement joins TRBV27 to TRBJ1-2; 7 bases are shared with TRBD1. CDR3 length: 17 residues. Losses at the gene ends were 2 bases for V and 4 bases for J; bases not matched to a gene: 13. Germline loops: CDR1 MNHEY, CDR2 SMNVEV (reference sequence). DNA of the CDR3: TGTGCCAGCAGTTTACTCCTTCGGACAGGAGCTACCTATGGCTACACCTTC. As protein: CASSLLLRTGATYGYTF.

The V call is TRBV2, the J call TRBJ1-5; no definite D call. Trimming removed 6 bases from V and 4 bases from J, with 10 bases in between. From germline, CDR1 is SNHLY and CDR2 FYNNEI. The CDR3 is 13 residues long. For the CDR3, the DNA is TGTGCCAGCAGGGACGGACTTAATCAGCCCCAGCATTTT. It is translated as CASRDGLNQPQHF.

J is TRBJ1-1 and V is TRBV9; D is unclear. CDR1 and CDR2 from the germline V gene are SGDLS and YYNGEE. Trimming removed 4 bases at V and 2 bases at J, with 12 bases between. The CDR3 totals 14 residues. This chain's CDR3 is CASSPGPGNTEAFF. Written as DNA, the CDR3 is TGTGCCAGCAGCCCTGGGCCCGGAAACACTGAAGCTTTCTTT.

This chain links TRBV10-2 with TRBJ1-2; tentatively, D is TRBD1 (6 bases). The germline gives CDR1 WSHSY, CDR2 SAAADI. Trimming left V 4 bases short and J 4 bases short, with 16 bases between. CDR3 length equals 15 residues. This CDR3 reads CASSVQGNSGYGYTF. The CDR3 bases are TGCGCCAGCAGTGTACAGGGTAATTCCGGCTATGGCTACACCTTC.

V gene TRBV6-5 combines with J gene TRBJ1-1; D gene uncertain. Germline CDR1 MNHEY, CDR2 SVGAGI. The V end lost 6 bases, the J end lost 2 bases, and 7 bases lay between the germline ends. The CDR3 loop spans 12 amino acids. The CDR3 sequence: CASRRTNTEAFF. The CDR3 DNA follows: TGTGCCAGCAGGAGGACTAACACTGAAGCTTTCTTT.

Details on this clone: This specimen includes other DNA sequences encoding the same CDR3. The CDR3 region has the DNA TGTGCCAGCAGTAGTCAGGGCGACCAGCCCCAGCATTTT. Encoded protein: CASSSQGDQPQHF. The chain recombines TRBV7-2 with TRBJ1-5; a possible D gene is TRBD1 (5 bases). The length of the CDR3 is 13 residues. From germline, CDR1 is SGHTA and CDR2 FQGNSA. Between the trimmed V and J ends, which lost 6 bases and 7 bases, there was a span of 13 bases.

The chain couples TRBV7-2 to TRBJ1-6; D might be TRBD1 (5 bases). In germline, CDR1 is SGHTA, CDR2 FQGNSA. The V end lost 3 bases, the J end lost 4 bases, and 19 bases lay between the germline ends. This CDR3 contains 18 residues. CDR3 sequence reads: CASSFGSQGGSYNSPLHF. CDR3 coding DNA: TGTGCCAGCAGCTTTGGTAGTCAGGGAGGGAGTTATAATTCACCCCTCCACTTT.

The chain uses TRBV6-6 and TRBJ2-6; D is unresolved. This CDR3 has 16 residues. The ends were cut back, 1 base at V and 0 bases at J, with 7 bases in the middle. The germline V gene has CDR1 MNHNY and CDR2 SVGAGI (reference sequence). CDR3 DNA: TGTGCCAGCAGTTACTTTACTACCTCTGGGGCCAACGTCCTGACTTTC. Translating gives CASSYFTTSGANVLTF.

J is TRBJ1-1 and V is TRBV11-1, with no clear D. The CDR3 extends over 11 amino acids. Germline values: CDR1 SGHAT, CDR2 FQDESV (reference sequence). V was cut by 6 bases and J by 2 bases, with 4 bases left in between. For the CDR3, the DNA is TGTGCCAGCAGTTCAAACACTGAAGCTTTCTTT. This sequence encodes CASSSNTEAFF.

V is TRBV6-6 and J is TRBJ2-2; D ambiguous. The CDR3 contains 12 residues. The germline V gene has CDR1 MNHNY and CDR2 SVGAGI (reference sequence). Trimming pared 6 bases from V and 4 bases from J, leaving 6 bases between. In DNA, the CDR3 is TGTGCCAGCAGACAGAGCACCGGGGAGCTGTTTTTT. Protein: CASRQSTGELFF.

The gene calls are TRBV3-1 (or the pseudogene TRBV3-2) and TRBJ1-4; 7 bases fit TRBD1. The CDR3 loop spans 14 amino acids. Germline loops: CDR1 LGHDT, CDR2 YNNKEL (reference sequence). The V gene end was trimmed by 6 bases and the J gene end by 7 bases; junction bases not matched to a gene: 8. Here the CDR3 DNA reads TGTGCCAGCAGGGAACAGGGGATCGGTGAAAAACTGTTTTTT. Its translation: CASREQGIGEKLFF.

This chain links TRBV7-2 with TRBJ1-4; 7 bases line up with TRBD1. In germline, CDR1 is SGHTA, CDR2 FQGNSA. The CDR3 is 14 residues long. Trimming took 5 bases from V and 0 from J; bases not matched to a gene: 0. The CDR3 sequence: CASSQGATNEKLFF. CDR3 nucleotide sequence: TGTGCCAGCAGCCAGGGGGCAACTAATGAAAAACTGTTTTTT.

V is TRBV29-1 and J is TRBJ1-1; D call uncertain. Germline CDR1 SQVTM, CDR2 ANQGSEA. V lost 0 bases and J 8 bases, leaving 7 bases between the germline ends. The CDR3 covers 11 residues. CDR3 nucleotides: TGCAGCGTTGAAGAAACTATAGAAGCTTTCTTT. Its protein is CSVEETIEAFF.

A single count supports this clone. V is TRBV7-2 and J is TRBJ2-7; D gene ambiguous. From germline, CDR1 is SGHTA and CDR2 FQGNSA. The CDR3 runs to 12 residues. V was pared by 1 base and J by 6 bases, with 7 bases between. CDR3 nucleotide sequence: TGTGCCAGCAGCTTAGACAGTCTCGAGCAGTACTTC. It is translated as CASSLDSLEQYF.

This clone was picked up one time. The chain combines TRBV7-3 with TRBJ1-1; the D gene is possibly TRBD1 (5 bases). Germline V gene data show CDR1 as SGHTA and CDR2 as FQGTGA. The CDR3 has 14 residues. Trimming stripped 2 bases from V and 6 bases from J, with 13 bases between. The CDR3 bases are TGTGCCAGCAGCTTATTGGCGGGGGGTCCTGAAGCTTTCTTT. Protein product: CASSLLAGGPEAFF.

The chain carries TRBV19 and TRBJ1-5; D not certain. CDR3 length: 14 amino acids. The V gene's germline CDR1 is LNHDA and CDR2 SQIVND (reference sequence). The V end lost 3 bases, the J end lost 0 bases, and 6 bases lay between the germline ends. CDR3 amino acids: CASSIYGSNQPQHF. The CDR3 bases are TGTGCCAGTAGTATCTACGGTAGCAATCAGCCCCAGCATTTT.

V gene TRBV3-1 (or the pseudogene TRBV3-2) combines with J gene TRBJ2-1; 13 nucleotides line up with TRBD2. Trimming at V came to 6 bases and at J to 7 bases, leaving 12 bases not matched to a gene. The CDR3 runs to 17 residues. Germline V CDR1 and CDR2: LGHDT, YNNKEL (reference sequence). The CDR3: CASRKGETSGGKNEQFF. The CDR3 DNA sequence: TGTGCCAGCAGAAAGGGGGAGACTAGCGGGGGGAAGAATGAGCAGTTCTTC.

The DNA of the CDR3 is TGTGCCAGCAGTCGCTCTGGAAACACCATATATTTT. Amino acids: CASSRSGNTIYF. This sequence joins TRBV14 and TRBJ1-3; D gene ambiguous. Germline V gene lookup returns CDR1 SGHDN and CDR2 FVKESK. Trimming cost V 6 bases and J 0 bases, with 3 bases left between them. CDR3 length equals 12 residues.

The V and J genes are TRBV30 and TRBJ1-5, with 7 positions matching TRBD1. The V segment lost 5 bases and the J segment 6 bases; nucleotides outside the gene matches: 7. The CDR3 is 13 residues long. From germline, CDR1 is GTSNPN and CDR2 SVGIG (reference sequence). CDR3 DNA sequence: TGTGCCTGGGGAACAGGGGAAGCTCAGCCCCAGCATTTT. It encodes CAWGTGEAQPQHF.

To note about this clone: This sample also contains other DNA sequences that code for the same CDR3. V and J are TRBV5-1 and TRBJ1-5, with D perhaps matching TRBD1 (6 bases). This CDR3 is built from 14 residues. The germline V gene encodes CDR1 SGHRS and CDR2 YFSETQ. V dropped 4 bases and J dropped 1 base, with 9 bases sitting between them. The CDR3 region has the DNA TGCGCCAGCAGCGAACAGGGAAGCAATCAGCCCCAGCATTTT. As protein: CASSEQGSNQPQHF.

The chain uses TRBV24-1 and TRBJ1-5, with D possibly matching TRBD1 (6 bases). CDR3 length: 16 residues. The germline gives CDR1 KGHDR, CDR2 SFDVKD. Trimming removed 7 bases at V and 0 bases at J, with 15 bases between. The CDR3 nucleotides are TGTGCCACCAGCGCAAACAGGGTGAATAGCAATCAGCCCCAGCATTTT. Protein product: CATSANRVNSNQPQHF.

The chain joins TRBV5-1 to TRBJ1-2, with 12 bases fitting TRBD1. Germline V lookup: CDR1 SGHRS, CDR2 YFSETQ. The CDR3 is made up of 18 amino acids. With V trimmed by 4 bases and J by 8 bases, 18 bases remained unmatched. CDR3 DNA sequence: TGCGCCAGCAGCCCGGGCACGCCGGGACAGGGGGCATCAGAGGGCTACACCTTC. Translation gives CASSPGTPGQGASEGYTF.

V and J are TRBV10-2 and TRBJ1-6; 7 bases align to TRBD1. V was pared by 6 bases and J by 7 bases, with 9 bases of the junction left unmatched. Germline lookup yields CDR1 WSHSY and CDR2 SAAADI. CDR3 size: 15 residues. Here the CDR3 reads CASRPTGDPNSPLHF. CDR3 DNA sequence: TGCGCCAGCAGACCCACAGGGGATCCGAATTCACCCCTCCACTTT.

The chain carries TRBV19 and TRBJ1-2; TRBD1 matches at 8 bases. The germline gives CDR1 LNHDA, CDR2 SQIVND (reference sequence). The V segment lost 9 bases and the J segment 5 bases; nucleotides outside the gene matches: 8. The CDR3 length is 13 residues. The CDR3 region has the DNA TGTGCCAGAAGACAGGGGCCAAAATATGGCTACACCTTC. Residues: CARRQGPKYGYTF.

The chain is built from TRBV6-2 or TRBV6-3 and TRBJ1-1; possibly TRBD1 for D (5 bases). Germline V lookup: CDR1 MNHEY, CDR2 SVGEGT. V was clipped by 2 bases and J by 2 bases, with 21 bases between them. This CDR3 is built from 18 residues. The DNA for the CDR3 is TGTGCCAGCAGTTACAATTGGGGGGGAATCCCCGTCAACACTGAAGCTTTCTTT. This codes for CASSYNWGGIPVNTEAFF.

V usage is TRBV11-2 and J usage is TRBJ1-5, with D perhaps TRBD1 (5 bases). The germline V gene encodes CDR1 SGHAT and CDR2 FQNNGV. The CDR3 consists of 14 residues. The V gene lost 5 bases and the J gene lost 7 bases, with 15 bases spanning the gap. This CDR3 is CASSPGDSGQPQHF. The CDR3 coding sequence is TGTGCCAGCAGCCCGGGGGATTCGGGGCAGCCCCAGCATTTT.

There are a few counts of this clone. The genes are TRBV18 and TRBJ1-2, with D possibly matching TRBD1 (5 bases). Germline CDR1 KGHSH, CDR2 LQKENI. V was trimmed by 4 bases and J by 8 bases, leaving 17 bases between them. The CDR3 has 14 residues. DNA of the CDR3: TGTGCCAGCTCACGATCAGCGGGGGATACGGGCTACACCTTC. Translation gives CASSRSAGDTGYTF.

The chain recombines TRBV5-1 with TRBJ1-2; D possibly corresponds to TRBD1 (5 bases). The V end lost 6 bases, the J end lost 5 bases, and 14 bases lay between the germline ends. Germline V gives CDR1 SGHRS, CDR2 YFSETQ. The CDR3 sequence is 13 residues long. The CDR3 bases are TGCGCCAGCAAACCGACAGAATTTTATGGCTACACCTTC. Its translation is CASKPTEFYGYTF.

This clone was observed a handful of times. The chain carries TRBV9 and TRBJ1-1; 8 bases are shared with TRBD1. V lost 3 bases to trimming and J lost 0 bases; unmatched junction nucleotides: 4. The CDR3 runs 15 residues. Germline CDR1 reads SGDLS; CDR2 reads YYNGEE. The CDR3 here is CASSAWTGMNTEAFF. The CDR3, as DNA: TGTGCCAGCAGCGCGTGGACAGGGATGAACACTGAAGCTTTCTTT.